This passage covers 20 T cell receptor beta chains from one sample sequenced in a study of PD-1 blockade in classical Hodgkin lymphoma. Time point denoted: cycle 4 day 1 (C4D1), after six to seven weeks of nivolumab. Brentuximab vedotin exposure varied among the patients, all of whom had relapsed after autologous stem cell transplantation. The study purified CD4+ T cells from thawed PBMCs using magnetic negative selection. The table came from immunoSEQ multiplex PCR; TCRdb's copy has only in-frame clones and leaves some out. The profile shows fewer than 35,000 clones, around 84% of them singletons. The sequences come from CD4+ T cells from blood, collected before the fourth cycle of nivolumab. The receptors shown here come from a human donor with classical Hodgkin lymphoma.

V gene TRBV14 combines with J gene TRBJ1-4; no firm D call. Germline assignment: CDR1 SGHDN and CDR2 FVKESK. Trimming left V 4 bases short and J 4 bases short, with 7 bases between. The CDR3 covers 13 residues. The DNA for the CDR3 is TGTGCCAGCAGCCGTGCCCTTAATGAAAAACTGTTTTTT. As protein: CASSRALNEKLFF.

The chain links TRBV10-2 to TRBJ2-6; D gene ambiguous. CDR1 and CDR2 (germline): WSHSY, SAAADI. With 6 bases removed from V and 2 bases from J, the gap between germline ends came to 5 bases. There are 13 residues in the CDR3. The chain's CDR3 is CASRVAGANVLTF. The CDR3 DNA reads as TGCGCCAGCAGGGTTGCTGGGGCCAACGTCCTGACTTTC.

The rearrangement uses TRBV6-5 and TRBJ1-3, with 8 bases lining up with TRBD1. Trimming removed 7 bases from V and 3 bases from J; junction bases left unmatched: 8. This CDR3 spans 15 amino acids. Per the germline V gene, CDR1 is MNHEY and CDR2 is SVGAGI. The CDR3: CASTTPGGFGNTIYF. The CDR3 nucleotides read TGTGCCAGCACAACTCCAGGGGGCTTTGGAAACACCATATATTTT.

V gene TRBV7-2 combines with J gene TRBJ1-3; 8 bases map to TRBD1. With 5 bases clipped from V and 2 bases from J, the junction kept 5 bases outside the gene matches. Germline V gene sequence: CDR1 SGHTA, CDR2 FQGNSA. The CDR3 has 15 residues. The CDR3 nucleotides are TGTGCCAGCAGCGCAGCGACAGGGGCTGGAAACACCATATATTTT. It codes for CASSAATGAGNTIYF. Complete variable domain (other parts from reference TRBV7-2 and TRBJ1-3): GAGVSQSPSNKVTEKGKDVELRCDPISGHTALYWYRQSLGQGLEFLIYFQGNSAPDKSGLPSDRFSAERTGGSVSTLTIQRTQQEDSAVYLCASSAATGAGNTIYFGEGSWLTVV.

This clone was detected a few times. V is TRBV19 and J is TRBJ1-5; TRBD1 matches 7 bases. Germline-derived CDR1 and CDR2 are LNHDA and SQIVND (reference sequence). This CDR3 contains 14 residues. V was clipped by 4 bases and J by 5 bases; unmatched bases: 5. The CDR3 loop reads CASSRDSFYQPQHF. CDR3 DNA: TGTGCCAGTAGTAGGGACAGTTTTTATCAGCCCCAGCATTTT.

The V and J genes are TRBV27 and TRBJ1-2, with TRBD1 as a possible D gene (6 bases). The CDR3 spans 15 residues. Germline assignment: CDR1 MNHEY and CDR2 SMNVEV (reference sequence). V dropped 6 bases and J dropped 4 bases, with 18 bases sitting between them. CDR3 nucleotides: TGTGCCAGCAGCCCCGGATGGGGGGCTGGCTATGGCTACACCTTC. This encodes CASSPGWGAGYGYTF.

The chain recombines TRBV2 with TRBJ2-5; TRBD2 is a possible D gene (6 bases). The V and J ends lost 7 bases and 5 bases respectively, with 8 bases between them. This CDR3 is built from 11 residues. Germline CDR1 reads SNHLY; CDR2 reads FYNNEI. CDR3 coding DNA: TGTGCCAGCACGGGGGAGGAGACCCAGTACTTC. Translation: CASTGEETQYF.

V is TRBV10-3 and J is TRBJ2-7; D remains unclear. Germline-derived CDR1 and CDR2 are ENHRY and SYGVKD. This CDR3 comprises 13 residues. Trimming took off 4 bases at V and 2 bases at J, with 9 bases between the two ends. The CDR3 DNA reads TGTGCCATCAGTGTCCAGTCCGCCTACGAGCAGTACTTC. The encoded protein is CAISVQSAYEQYF.

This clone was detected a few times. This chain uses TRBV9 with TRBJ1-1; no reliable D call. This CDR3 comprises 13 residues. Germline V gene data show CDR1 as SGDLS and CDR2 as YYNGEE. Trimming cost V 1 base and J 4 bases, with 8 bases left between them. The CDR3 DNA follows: TGTGCCAGCAGCGTATCTGGCGGCACTGAAGCTTTCTTT. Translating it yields CASSVSGGTEAFF.

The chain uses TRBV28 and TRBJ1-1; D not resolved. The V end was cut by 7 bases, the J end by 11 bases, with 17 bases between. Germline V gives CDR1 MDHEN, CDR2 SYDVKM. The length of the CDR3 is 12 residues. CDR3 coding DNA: TGTGCCAGCACCCTCGACAATTCTAGGGCTTTCTTT. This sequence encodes CASTLDNSRAFF.

CDR3 sequence reads: CASSVGASGGQETQYF. The CDR3 nucleotides are TGTGCCAGCAGCGTAGGGGCTAGCGGGGGACAAGAGACCCAGTACTTC. J is TRBJ2-5 and V is TRBV9; 10 bases align to TRBD2. Germline CDR1 and CDR2: SGDLS and YYNGEE. With V trimmed by 0 bases and J by 2 bases, 4 bases remained unmatched. This CDR3 comprises 16 residues. Full variable domain (outside the CDR3, taken from reference TRBV9 and TRBJ2-5): DSGVTQTPKHLITATGQRVTLRCSPRSGDLSVYWYQQSLDQGLQFLIQYYNGEERAKGNILERFSAQQFPDLHSELNLSSLELGDSALYFCASSVGASGGQETQYFGPGTRLLVL.

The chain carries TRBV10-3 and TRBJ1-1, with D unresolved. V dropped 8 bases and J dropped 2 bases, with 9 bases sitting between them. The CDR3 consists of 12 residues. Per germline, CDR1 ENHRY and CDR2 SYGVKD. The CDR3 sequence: CAIGTVNTEAFF. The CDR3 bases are TGTGCCATCGGTACGGTTAACACTGAAGCTTTCTTT.

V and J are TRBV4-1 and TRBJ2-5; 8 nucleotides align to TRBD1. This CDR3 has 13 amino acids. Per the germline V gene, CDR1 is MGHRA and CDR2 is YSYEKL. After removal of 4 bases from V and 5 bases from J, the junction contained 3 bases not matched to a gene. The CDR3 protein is CASSLGDRETQYF. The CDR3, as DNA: TGCGCCAGCAGCCTAGGGGACAGGGAGACCCAGTACTTC.

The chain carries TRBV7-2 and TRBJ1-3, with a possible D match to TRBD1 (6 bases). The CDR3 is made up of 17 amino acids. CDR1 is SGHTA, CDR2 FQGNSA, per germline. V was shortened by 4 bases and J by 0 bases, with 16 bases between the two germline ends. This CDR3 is CASSYPGAAISGNTIYF. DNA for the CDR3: TGTGCCAGCAGCTACCCGGGGGCCGCAATCTCTGGAAACACCATATATTTT.

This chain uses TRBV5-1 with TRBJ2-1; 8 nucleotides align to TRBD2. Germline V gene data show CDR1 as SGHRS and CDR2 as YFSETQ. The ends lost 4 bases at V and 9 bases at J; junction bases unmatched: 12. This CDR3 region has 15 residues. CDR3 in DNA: TGCGCCAGCAGCCCTGGGGGCGGGGGGTTTGGTGAGCAGTTCTTC. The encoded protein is CASSPGGGGFGEQFF.

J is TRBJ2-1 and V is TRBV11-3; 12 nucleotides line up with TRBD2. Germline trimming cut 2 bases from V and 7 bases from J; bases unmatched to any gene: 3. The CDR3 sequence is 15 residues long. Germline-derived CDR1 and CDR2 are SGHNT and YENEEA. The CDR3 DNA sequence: TGTGCCAGCAGCTTACTAGCGGGGGGGGTAAATGAGCAGTTCTTC. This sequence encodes CASSLLAGGVNEQFF.

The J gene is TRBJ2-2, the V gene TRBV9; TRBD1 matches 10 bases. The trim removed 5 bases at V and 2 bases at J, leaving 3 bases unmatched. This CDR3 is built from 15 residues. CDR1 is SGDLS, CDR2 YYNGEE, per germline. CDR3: CASRTGGSNTGELFF. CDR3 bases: TGTGCCAGCAGGACAGGGGGCAGTAACACCGGGGAGCTGTTTTTT.

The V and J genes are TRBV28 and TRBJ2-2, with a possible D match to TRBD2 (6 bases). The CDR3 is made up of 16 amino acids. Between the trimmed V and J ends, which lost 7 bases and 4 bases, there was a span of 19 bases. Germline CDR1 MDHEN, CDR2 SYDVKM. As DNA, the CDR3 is TGTGCCAGCAACTCGGGCGGGATATTGTCCACCGGGGAGCTGTTTTTT. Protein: CASNSGGILSTGELFF.

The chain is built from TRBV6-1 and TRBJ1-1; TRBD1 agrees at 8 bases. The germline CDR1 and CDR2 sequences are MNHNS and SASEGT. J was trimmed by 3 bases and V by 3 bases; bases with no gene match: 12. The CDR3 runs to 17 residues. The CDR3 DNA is TGTGCCAGCAGTGATCGGGGACAGGTGACAACTGACACTGAAGCTTTCTTT. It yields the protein CASSDRGQVTTDTEAFF.

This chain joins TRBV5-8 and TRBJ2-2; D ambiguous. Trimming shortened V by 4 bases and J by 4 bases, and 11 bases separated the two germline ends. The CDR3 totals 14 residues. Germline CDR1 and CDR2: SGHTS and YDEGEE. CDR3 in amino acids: CASSRIDPTGELFF. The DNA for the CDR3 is TGTGCCAGCAGCCGGATCGACCCCACCGGGGAGCTGTTTTTT.